The 19 T cell receptor beta chains given below trace back to one sample, sequenced in a study of cytomegalovirus exposure and HLA in healthy donors. The study ran its PCR with 60 Vbeta and 13 Jbeta primers. TCRdb keeps only in-frame clones here, not all; method: immunoSEQ multiplex PCR. The table lists 100,000 or so clones, 74% of them singletons. The sample was PBMCs. The receptors derive from a man between 50 and 59 years old in good health and CMV-seropositive.

The gene calls are TRBV6-1 and TRBJ2-4, with D perhaps matching TRBD2 (6 bases). CDR3 size: 13 residues. Germline loops: CDR1 MNHNS, CDR2 SASEGT. The V end lost 3 bases, the J end lost 14 bases, and 17 bases lay between the germline ends. The CDR3 loop reads CASSDNLEGRKYF. The CDR3 nucleotides are TGTGCCAGCAGTGACAACCTGGAGGGCCGCAAGTACTTC.

Concerning this clone: The sample contains more than one DNA sequence encoding this CDR3. V gene TRBV10-1 combines with J gene TRBJ2-7; D gene unclear. The V end lost 0 bases, the J end lost 3 bases, and 3 bases lay between the germline ends. The CDR3 covers 12 residues. Looked up from germline, CDR1 is WNHNN and CDR2 is SYGVQD (reference sequence). The CDR3 reads CASSESGYEQYF. The DNA for the CDR3 is TGCGCCAGCAGTGAGTCCGGCTACGAGCAGTACTTC.

In DNA, the CDR3 is TGTGCCAGCAGCTTGAGGACAGGGGGTATCACGATGAACACTGAAGCTTTCTTT. It is translated as CASSLRTGGITMNTEAFF. The rearrangement links TRBV5-8 to TRBJ1-1; TRBD1 aligns across 10 bases. The CDR3 runs to 18 residues. Germline trimming cut 1 base from V and 0 bases from J; bases unmatched to any gene: 9. Germline V lookup: CDR1 SGHTS, CDR2 YDEGEE.

This clone has just one count. The CDR3 region has the DNA TGTGCCAGCAGCCTTTCGGACAGGTTTGGCTACACCTTC. It encodes CASSLSDRFGYTF. The chain employs TRBV28 and TRBJ1-2; 7 bases map to TRBD1. The germline V gene has CDR1 MDHEN and CDR2 SYDVKM. CDR3 length: 13 amino acids. Losses at the gene ends were 6 bases for V and 7 bases for J; bases not matched to a gene: 8.

In its sample, this clone was seen a few times. J is TRBJ1-1 and V is TRBV29-1; D may be TRBD1 (5 bases). Germline CDR1 SQVTM, CDR2 ANQGSEA. The CDR3 spans 14 residues. Trimming took 5 bases from V and 1 from J, leaving 14 bases between them. CDR3 bases: TGCAGCGTTTCTGGGGGGGGAGGGAACACTGAAGCTTTCTTT. Protein sequence: CSVSGGGGNTEAFF. Based on the CDR3 plus reference TRBV29-1 and TRBJ1-1, the full variable domain is SAVISQKPSRDICQRGTSLTIQCQVDSQVTMMFWYRQQPGQSLTLIATANQGSEATYESGFVIDKFPISRPNLTFSTLTVSNMSPEDSSIYLCSVSGGGGNTEAFFGQGTRLTVV.

This clone was seen only once. The V gene is TRBV6-5, the J gene TRBJ2-7; D unclear. This CDR3 region has 13 residues. Germline V CDR1 and CDR2: MNHEY, SVGAGI. V lost 5 bases and J lost 1, with 9 bases in between. CDR3 sequence (DNA): TGTGCCAGCAGTAGACTGCCTTCCTACGAGCAGTACTTC. It specifies CASSRLPSYEQYF.

The genes are TRBV7-9 and TRBJ1-1; 10 nucleotides match TRBD1. The V and J ends lost 6 bases and 2 bases, in that order; junction bases with no gene match: 3. The V gene's germline CDR1 is SEHNR and CDR2 FQNEAQ (reference sequence). This CDR3 spans 14 amino acids. Written as DNA, the CDR3 is TGTGCCAGCAGTCGGGACAGGGGCAACACTGAAGCTTTCTTT. It is translated as CASSRDRGNTEAFF.

This clone occurred once. The chain links TRBV30 to TRBJ1-2, with D possibly TRBD1 on 6 matching bases. Trimming stripped 3 bases from V and 5 bases from J, with 25 bases between. The CDR3 is 17 amino acids. Germline V gene sequence: CDR1 GTSNPN, CDR2 SVGIG (reference sequence). The CDR3: CAWRYQIDVGARYGYTF. CDR3 in DNA: TGTGCCTGGAGGTACCAAATCGATGTGGGGGCGAGATATGGCTACACCTTC.

The chain couples TRBV27 to TRBJ1-2; 7 bases line up with TRBD1. Germline CDR1 is MNHEY and CDR2 is SMNVEV (reference sequence). The CDR3 totals 13 residues. Trimming cost V 3 bases and J 8 bases; bases outside gene matches: 6. In DNA, the CDR3 is TGTGCCAGCAGTTTGACAGGGTTTAGCGGCTACACCTTC. This codes for CASSLTGFSGYTF.

The chain carries TRBV6-5 and TRBJ1-4, with 8 bases that match TRBD1. CDR3 length equals 14 residues. V shed 5 bases, J shed 8 bases, and the junction held 7 bases outside the gene matches. Germline CDR1 and CDR2: MNHEY and SVGAGI. The CDR3 protein is CASSPWTGSEKLFF. The CDR3 DNA follows: TGTGCCAGCAGTCCTTGGACAGGGTCCGAAAAACTGTTTTTT.

The rearrangement links TRBV2 to TRBJ2-1; possibly TRBD2 for D (6 bases). The ends were cut back, 2 bases at V and 7 bases at J, with 9 bases in the middle. Germline V gene data show CDR1 as SNHLY and CDR2 as FYNNEI. There are 13 residues in the CDR3. The CDR3 DNA reads TGTGCCAGCAGTGAACAGGCGGGGAATGAGCAGTTCTTC. Amino acid sequence: CASSEQAGNEQFF.

This chain links TRBV2 with TRBJ1-1; TRBD1 aligns across 9 bases. The CDR3 spans 14 residues. J gave up 6 bases and V 3 bases, and 5 bases lay outside the gene matches. Germline V gene lookup returns CDR1 SNHLY and CDR2 FYNNEI. CDR3 coding DNA: TGTGCCAGCAGTGACACAGGGGGCATACCTGAAGCTTTCTTT. Amino acids: CASSDTGGIPEAFF.

This clone was recorded only once. This chain connects TRBV5-1 to TRBJ2-1; 10 nucleotides agree with TRBD2. Germline V gene sequence: CDR1 SGHRS, CDR2 YFSETQ. With 4 bases clipped from V and 7 bases from J, the junction kept 11 bases outside the gene matches. The CDR3 totals 16 residues. The CDR3 sequence is CASSIPTSGWRNEQFF. The DNA for the CDR3 is TGCGCCAGCAGCATACCGACTAGCGGGTGGCGAAATGAGCAGTTCTTC. The full variable domain, in which reference TRBV5-1 and TRBJ2-1 provide the parts outside the CDR3, is KAGVTQTPRYLIKTRGQQVTLSCSPISGHRSVSWYQQTPGQGLQFLFEYFSETQRNKGNFPGRFSGRQFSNSRSEMNVSTLELGDSALYLCASSIPTSGWRNEQFFGPGTRLTVL.

The chain links TRBV5-1 to TRBJ2-1; 13 nucleotides align to TRBD2. Germline-derived CDR1 and CDR2 are SGHRS and YFSETQ. J was trimmed by 8 bases and V by 7 bases; bases with no gene match: 9. This CDR3 contains 15 residues. This CDR3 reads CASHELAGGPHEQFF. CDR3 nucleotide sequence: TGCGCCAGCCATGAACTAGCGGGAGGGCCACATGAGCAGTTCTTC.

The chain combines TRBV4-2 with TRBJ2-5; 8 nucleotides agree with TRBD2. CDR3 length: 16 amino acids. After removal of 0 bases from V and 3 bases from J, the junction contained 6 bases not matched to a gene. Germline loops: CDR1 LGHNA, CDR2 YNFKEQ. CDR3 region: CASSQEGGGGKETQYF. CDR3 in DNA: TGTGCCAGCAGCCAAGAGGGAGGCGGGGGGAAAGAGACCCAGTACTTC.

This clone is a singleton in its sample. The J gene is TRBJ1-5, the V gene TRBV19, with D unresolved. V was cut by 2 bases and J by 7 bases, with 9 bases left in between. From germline, CDR1 is LNHDA and CDR2 SQIVND (reference sequence). The CDR3 is made up of 13 amino acids. The CDR3 DNA sequence: TGTGCCAGTAGTATACAGGCAAAGCAGCCCCAGCATTTT. It translates to CASSIQAKQPQHF.

The chain recombines TRBV27 with TRBJ2-5; 7 positions match TRBD1. Germline-derived CDR1 and CDR2 are MNHEY and SMNVEV (reference sequence). The V segment lost 5 bases and the J segment 5 bases; nucleotides outside the gene matches: 5. The CDR3 has 13 amino acids. The CDR3 is CASSATGFETQYF. The CDR3 DNA sequence: TGTGCCAGCAGTGCGACAGGGTTTGAGACCCAGTACTTC.

The chain employs TRBV25-1 and TRBJ2-5, with 10 bases that match TRBD1. Germline CDR1 is MGHDK and CDR2 is SYGVNS. This CDR3 is built from 17 residues. After removal of 4 bases from V and 7 bases from J, the junction contained 15 bases not matched to a gene. CDR3 protein: CASSALKGTGAPRTQYF. Written as DNA, the CDR3 is TGTGCCAGCAGTGCACTCAAGGGGACAGGGGCTCCCAGGACCCAGTACTTC.

The gene calls are TRBV5-8 and TRBJ1-1, with 10 bases identical to TRBD1. CDR1 is SGHTS and CDR2 is YDEGEE in the germline V gene. Germline trimming cut 4 bases from V and 4 bases from J; bases unmatched to any gene: 7. This CDR3 contains 15 residues. The CDR3 protein is CASSIPDRGITEAFF. In nucleotides, the CDR3 is TGTGCCAGCAGCATACCGGACAGGGGGATCACTGAAGCTTTCTTT. The full variable domain, with the rest looked up from reference TRBV5-8 and TRBJ1-1, is EAGVTQSPTHLIKTRGQQATLRCSPISGHTSVYWYQQALGLGLQFLLWYDEGEERNRGNFPPRFSGRQFPNYSSELNVNALELEDSALYLCASSIPDRGITEAFFGQGTRLTVV.